This is a list of T cell receptor beta chains from one sample in a study of blood T cells in healthy people across ages. In TCRdb, the 5' RACE reads were re-called with MiXCR into one record per CDR3 protein. In the table there are under 2 million distinct CDR3 sequences, around 36% of which are singletons. Sequenced sample: blood. The receptors were sampled from a woman in her thirties in good health. CDR3s include the opening cysteine and the closing phenylalanine or tryptophan. A D gene is named only where the DNA matches it firmly. A row's size may be missing; if present it is once, few, many or a size class.

TRBV5-1	16	NA	TRBJ2-3	NA	CASSFGVADLTDTQYF	TGCGCCAGCAGCTTTGGAGTAGCGGATCTCACAGATACGCAGTATTTT
TRBV6-1	15	NA	TRBJ2-6	TRBD1	CASIIGTGGANVLTF	TGTGCCAGCATAATCGGGACAGGGGGGGCCAACGTCCTGACTTTC
TRBV7-6	18	NA	TRBJ2-1	NA	CASSLGPPLTGSYNEQFF	TGTGCCAGCAGCTTGGGGCCCCCCCTTACAGGGTCCTACAATGAGCAGTTCTTC
TRBV7-3	17	NA	TRBJ2-1	TRBD2	CASSLLGGTSVNNEQFF	TGTGCCAGCAGCCTTCTGGGGGGGACTAGCGTTAACAATGAGCAGTTCTTC
TRBV6-6	15	NA	TRBJ1-2	NA	CASRIKGSQLNGYTF	TGTGCCAGCCGGATCAAAGGGAGCCAACTCAATGGCTACACCTTC
TRBV3-1	15	few	TRBJ2-1	TRBD2	CASRAGGPGNNEQFF	TGTGCCAGCAGAGCGGGAGGGCCGGGGAACAATGAGCAGTTCTTC
TRBV27	14	NA	TRBJ2-3	NA	CASSFPRTTDTQYF	TGTGCCAGCAGTTTCCCGAGAACCACAGATACGCAGTATTTT
TRBV28	18	once	TRBJ2-7	NA	CAGSPSAGGLSANYEQYF	TGTGCCGGCAGCCCCTCGGCAGGGGGGCTTTCTGCTAACTACGAGCAGTACTTC
TRBV20-1	15	few	TRBJ2-5	TRBD2	CSARGAGGPVETQYF	TGCAGTGCTAGGGGGGCGGGAGGGCCGGTTGAGACCCAGTACTTC
TRBV4-1	16	NA	TRBJ2-7	NA	CASSHFRDWTSYEQYF	TGCGCCAGCAGCCATTTCCGGGACTGGACCTCCTACGAGCAGTACTTC
TRBV27	12	NA	TRBJ2-3	NA	CASSVNAGTQYF	TGTGCCAGCAGTGTCAACGCGGGTACGCAGTATTTT
TRBV4-1	17	few	TRBJ2-3	TRBD2	CASSPQTSGRRGDTQYF	TGCGCCAGCAGCCCCCAAACTAGCGGGAGGCGGGGAGATACGCAGTATTTT
TRBV20-1	18	NA	TRBJ1-1	TRBD1	CSARSPKGTGKPNTEAFF	TGCAGTGCTAGATCCCCAAAAGGGACAGGGAAGCCGAACACTGAAGCTTTCTTT
TRBV20-1	11	NA	TRBJ2-1	NA	CSARALEEQFF	TGCAGTGCTAGAGCCCTTGAGGAGCAGTTCTTC
TRBV27	16	NA	TRBJ2-5	NA	CASSPRDTSWEETQYF	TGTGCCAGCAGCCCAAGGGACACATCGTGGGAAGAGACCCAGTACTTC
TRBV3-1	13	few	TRBJ1-2	NA	CASSQSAYYGYTF	TGTGCCAGCAGCCAAAGCGCTTACTATGGCTACACCTTC
TRBV6-6	17	few	TRBJ2-3	TRBD2	CASSYFGIAGSGDTQYF	TGTGCCAGCAGTTACTTCGGGATAGCGGGGTCGGGAGATACGCAGTATTTT
TRBV7-2	14	few	TRBJ2-1	TRBD2	CASSTAGGLGEQFF	TGTGCCAGCAGTACAGCGGGGGGGCTCGGGGAGCAGTTCTTC
TRBV7-3	16	few	TRBJ2-3	TRBD2	CASSSGLAEFTDTQYF	TGTGCCAGCAGCTCTGGACTAGCGGAGTTCACAGATACGCAGTATTTT
TRBV11-2	15	NA	TRBJ1-5	TRBD1	CASSLVTGEGQPQHF	TGTGCCAGCAGCTTAGTAACAGGGGAGGGTCAGCCCCAGCATTTT
TRBV10-3	17	NA	TRBJ2-1	TRBD2	CAISEQPSGRGDNEQFF	TGTGCCATCAGTGAGCAACCGAGCGGGAGAGGGGACAATGAGCAGTTCTTC
TRBV11-2	15	NA	TRBJ2-2	NA	CASSLVGRNTGELFF	TGTGCCAGCAGCTTAGTTGGCCGAAACACCGGGGAGCTGTTTTTT
TRBV6-1	14	NA	TRBJ2-6	NA	CAILEGPGANVLTF	TGTGCCATCTTAGAGGGCCCTGGGGCCAACGTCCTGACTTTC
TRBV3-1	16	NA	TRBJ2-3	NA	CASSQEAGPGTDTQYF	TGTGCCAGCAGCCAAGAGGCGGGGCCTGGCACAGATACGCAGTATTTT
TRBV18	16	few	TRBJ2-3	NA	CASSRQGRTGTDTQYF	TGTGCCAGCTCCCGCCAGGGGAGGACAGGCACAGATACGCAGTATTTT
TRBV7-9	14	many	TRBJ2-1	NA	CASSLGVSGDEQFF	TGTGCCAGCAGCTTGGGTGTGTCTGGCGATGAGCAGTTCTTC
TRBV20-1	19	few	TRBJ2-7	TRBD2	CSANKRGEFSLEQFYEQYF	TGCAGTGCAAACAAGCGGGGGGAGTTCTCTCTGGAGCAGTTCTACGAGCAGTACTTC
TRBV29-1	12	many	TRBJ2-1	NA	CSVGPQYGEQFF	TGCAGCGTGGGCCCCCAGTACGGTGAGCAGTTCTTC
TRBV18	15	NA	TRBJ1-1	NA	CASSPTRQLNTEAFF	TGTGCCAGCTCCCCTACGAGACAGTTGAACACTGAAGCTTTCTTT
TRBV20-1	14	few	TRBJ2-7	NA	CSAPLGGGFYEQYF	TGCAGTGCCCCCTTAGGGGGGGGTTTCTACGAGCAGTACTTC
TRBV28	15	NA	TRBJ1-5	NA	CASSREGDGDQPQHF	TGTGCCAGCAGTAGGGAGGGGGATGGCGATCAGCCCCAGCATTTT
TRBV11-2	15	NA	TRBJ1-2	TRBD1	CASSFWTGRDYGYTF	TGTGCCAGCAGCTTTTGGACAGGAAGGGACTATGGCTACACCTTC
TRBV5-6	15	NA	TRBJ2-2	TRBD1	CASSSPGQGKWELFF	TGTGCCAGCAGCTCACCGGGACAGGGGAAATGGGAGCTGTTTTTT
TRBV15	14	NA	TRBJ1-4	TRBD1	CATSPGGVNEKLFF	TGTGCCACCAGCCCAGGGGGAGTTAATGAAAAACTGTTTTTT
TRBV15	13	NA	TRBJ1-1	NA	CATSSRGPTEAFF	TGTGCCACCAGCAGTAGGGGACCGACTGAAGCTTTCTTT
TRBV9	15	few	TRBJ2-1	TRBD2	CASSVVAGGKDEQFF	TGTGCCAGCAGCGTAGTTGCGGGAGGAAAGGATGAGCAGTTCTTC
TRBV4-1	17	many	TRBJ1-2	NA	CASSQERGFEANYGYTF	TGCGCCAGCAGCCAAGAACGCGGGTTTGAAGCTAACTATGGCTACACCTTC
TRBV5-1	17	NA	TRBJ2-5	TRBD1	CASSSVPGQGAEETQYF	TGCGCCAGCAGCTCCGTCCCGGGACAGGGGGCGGAGGAGACCCAGTACTTC
TRBV5-6	15	NA	TRBJ1-2	TRBD1	CASSLESGGNDGYTF	TGTGCCAGCAGCTTGGAGTCAGGGGGAAACGATGGCTACACCTTC
TRBV10-3	14	few	TRBJ2-3	TRBD2	CAIGTSGRTDTQYF	TGTGCCATCGGGACTAGCGGCCGCACAGATACGCAGTATTTT
TRBV2	14	few	TRBJ2-3	NA	CASKRGLSTDTQYF	TGTGCCAGCAAACGCGGGCTTAGCACAGATACGCAGTATTTT
TRBV20-1	13	NA	TRBJ1-1	NA	CSAYQTVVTEAFF	TGCAGTGCTTATCAGACGGTGGTCACTGAAGCTTTCTTT
TRBV3-1	15	many	TRBJ1-5	NA	CASSQAHRVGQPQHF	TGTGCCAGCAGCCAAGCCCACAGGGTGGGTCAGCCCCAGCATTTT
TRBV28	14	few	TRBJ2-7	NA	CASSLFRASYEQYF	TGTGCCAGCAGTTTATTTCGCGCCTCCTACGAGCAGTACTTC
TRBV7-8	14	few	TRBJ2-1	NA	CASSWGKEYNEQFF	TGTGCCAGCAGCTGGGGTAAGGAGTACAATGAGCAGTTCTTC
TRBV11-2	18	few	TRBJ2-7	TRBD2	CASSRLGLAGGPGYEQYF	TGTGCCAGCAGCCGGCTCGGGCTAGCGGGAGGGCCAGGCTACGAGCAGTACTTC
TRBV5-1	14	NA	TRBJ1-1	NA	CVSSLSRTGTEAFF	TGCGTCAGCAGCTTGAGTCGCACCGGGACTGAAGCTTTCTTT
TRBV4-1	14	many	TRBJ2-1	TRBD1	CASSLPGQGYEQFF	TGCGCCAGCAGCCTACCGGGACAGGGGTATGAGCAGTTCTTC
TRBV10-3	16	few	TRBJ1-5	NA	CAISESSTSGNQPQHF	NA
TRBV5-5	15	few	TRBJ2-5	TRBD2	CASSLDFGTRETQYF	TGTGCCAGCAGCTTAGATTTCGGGACTAGAGAGACCCAGTACTTC
TRBV11-2	16	NA	TRBJ2-1	TRBD2	CASRPLGSGSTPAVFF	TGTGCCAGCAGGCCCCTTGGGAGCGGGAGTACCCCTGCGGTGTTCTTC
TRBV27	15	NA	TRBJ2-1	TRBD1	CASSFPRQGHNEQFF	TGTGCCAGCAGTTTCCCCCGACAGGGTCACAATGAGCAGTTCTTC
TRBV7-3	15	NA	TRBJ2-5	NA	CASSPAGQHQETQYF	TGTGCCAGCAGCCCCGCTGGACAGCACCAAGAGACCCAGTACTTC
TRBV2	16	few	TRBJ2-1	TRBD2	CASSSPASGGGNEQFF	TGTGCCAGCAGTTCCCCTGCTAGCGGGGGGGGCAATGAGCAGTTCTTC
TRBV10-2	18	NA	TRBJ2-5	NA	CARSDNSGGTGSAKTQYF	TGCGCCCGCAGTGACAATTCCGGAGGCACAGGGTCGGCGAAGACCCAGTACTTC
TRBV20-1	15	few	TRBJ1-5	NA	CSARDEGPINQPQHF	TGCAGTGCTAGAGATGAGGGTCCCATCAATCAGCCCCAGCATTTT
TRBV20-1	15	NA	TRBJ2-6	NA	CSATGHDSGANVLTF	TGCAGTGCTACGGGACACGACTCTGGGGCCAACGTCCTGACTTTC
TRBV7-2	12	NA	TRBJ2-7	NA	CASSKNTYEQYF	TGTGCCAGCAGCAAAAACACTTACGAGCAGTACTTC
TRBV29-1	13	many	TRBJ2-1	NA	CSLEESSYNEQFF	TGCAGCCTCGAGGAGAGCTCCTACAATGAGCAGTTCTTC